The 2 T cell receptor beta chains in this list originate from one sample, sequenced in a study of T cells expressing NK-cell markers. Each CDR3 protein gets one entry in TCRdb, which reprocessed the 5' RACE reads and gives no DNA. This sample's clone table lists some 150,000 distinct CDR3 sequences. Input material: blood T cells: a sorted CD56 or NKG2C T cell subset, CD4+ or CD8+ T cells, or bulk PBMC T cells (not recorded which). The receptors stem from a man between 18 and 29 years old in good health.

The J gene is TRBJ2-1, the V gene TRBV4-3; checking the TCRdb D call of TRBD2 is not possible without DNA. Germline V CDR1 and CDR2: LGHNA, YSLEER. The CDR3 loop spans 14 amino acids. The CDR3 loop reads CASSQVGSANEQFF.

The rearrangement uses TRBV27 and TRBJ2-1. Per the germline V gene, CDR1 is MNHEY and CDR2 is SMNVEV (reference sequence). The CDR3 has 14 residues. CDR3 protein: CASSEVSGHFEQFF.